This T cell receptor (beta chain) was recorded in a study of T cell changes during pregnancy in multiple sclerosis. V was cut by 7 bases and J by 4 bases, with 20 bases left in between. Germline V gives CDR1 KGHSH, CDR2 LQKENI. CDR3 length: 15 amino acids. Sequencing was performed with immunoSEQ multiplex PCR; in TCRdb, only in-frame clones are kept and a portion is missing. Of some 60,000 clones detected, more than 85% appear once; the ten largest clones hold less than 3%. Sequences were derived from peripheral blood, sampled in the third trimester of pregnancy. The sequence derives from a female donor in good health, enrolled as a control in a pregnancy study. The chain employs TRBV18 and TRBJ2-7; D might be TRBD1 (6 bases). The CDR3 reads CASLRTDGLMYEQYF. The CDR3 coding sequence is TGTGCCAGCTTAAGGACAGACGGCCTAATGTACGAGCAGTACTTC.